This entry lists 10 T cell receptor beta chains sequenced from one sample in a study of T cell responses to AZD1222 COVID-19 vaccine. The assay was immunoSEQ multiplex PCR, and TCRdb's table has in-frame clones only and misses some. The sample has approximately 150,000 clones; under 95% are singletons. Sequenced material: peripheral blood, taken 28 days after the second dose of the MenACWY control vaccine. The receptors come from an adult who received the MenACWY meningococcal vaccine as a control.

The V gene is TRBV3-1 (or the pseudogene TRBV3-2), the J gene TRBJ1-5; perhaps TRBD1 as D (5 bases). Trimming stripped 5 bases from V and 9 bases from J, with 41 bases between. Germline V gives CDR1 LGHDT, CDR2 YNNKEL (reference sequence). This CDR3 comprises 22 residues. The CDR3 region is CASSKAERTPGLVSHQARPQHF. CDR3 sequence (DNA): TGTGCCAGCAGCAAAGCCGAAAGGACACCAGGTTTAGTATCCCACCAGGCGCGGCCCCAGCATTTT.

The CDR3 spells CASSQDFPGQGIGGYTF. The CDR3 DNA reads as TGCGCCAGCAGCCAAGATTTCCCCGGACAGGGTATAGGGGGCTACACCTTC. V usage is TRBV4-3 and J usage is TRBJ1-2; TRBD1 matches at 8 bases. J lost 8 bases, V lost 0 bases, and 14 bases had no gene match. The CDR3 has 17 amino acids. Germline V gene data show CDR1 as LGHNA and CDR2 as YSLEER.

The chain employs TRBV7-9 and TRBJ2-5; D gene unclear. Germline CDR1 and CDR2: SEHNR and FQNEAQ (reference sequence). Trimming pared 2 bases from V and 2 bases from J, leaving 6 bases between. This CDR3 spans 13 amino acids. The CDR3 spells CASSLSRQETQYF. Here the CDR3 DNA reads TGTGCCAGCAGCTTAAGCAGGCAAGAGACCCAGTACTTC.

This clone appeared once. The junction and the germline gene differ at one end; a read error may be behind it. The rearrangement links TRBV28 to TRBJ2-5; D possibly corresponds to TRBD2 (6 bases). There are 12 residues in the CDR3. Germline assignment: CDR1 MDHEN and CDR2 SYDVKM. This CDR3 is CASSLSIGTHNF. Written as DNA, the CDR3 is TGTGCCAGCAGTTTAAGTATAGGGACTCATAACTTC.

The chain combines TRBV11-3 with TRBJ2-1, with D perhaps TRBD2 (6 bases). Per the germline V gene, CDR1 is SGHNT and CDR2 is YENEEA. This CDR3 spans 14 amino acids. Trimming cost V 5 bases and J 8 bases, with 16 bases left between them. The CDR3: CASSLWRGSDEQFF. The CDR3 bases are TGTGCCAGCAGCCTCTGGCGGGGTTCCGATGAGCAGTTCTTC.

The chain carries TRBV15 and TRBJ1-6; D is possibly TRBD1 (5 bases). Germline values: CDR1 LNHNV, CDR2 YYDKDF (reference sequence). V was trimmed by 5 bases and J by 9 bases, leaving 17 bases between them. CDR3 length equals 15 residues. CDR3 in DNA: TGTGCCACCAGCGCAGGGCAGCCAAGCGTTTCACCCCTCCACTTT. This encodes CATSAGQPSVSPLHF.

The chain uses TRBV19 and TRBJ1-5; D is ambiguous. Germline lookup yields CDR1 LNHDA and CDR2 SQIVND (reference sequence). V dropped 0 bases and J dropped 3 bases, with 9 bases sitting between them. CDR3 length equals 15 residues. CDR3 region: CASSIDPAYNQPQHF. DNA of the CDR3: TGTGCCAGTAGTATAGATCCGGCTTACAATCAGCCCCAGCATTTT.

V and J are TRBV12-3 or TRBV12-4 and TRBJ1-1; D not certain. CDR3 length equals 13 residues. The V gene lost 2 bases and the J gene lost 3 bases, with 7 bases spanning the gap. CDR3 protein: CASSLQTDTEAFF. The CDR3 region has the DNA TGTGCCAGCAGTTTACAGACGGACACTGAAGCTTTCTTT.

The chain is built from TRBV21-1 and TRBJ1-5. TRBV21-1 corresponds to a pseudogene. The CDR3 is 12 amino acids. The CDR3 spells CASSGSNQPQHF. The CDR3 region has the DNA TGTGCCAGCAGCGGAAGTAATCAGCCCCAGCATTTT.

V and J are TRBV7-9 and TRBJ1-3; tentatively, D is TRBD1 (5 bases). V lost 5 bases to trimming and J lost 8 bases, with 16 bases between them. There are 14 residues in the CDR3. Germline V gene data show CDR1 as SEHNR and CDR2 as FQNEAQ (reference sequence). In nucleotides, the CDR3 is TGTGCCAGCAGCCCCCCGAGCCGGGGGGACACCATATATTTT. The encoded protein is CASSPPSRGDTIYF. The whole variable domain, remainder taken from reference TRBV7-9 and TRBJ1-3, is DTGVSQNPRHKITKRGQNVTFRCDPISEHNRLYWYRQTLGQGPEFLTYFQNEAQLEKSRLLSDRFSAERPKGSFSTLEIQRTEQGDSAMYLCASSPPSRGDTIYFGEGSWLTVV.